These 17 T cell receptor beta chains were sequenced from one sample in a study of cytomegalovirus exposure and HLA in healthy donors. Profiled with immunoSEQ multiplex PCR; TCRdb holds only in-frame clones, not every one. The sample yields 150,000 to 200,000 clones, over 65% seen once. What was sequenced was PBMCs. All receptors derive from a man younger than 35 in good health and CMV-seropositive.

CDR3 amino acids: CAWSPSGELFF. CDR3 in DNA: TGTGCCTGGAGTCCCTCCGGGGAGCTGTTTTTT. The chain combines TRBV30 with TRBJ2-2; D unresolved. The V gene lost 2 bases and the J gene lost 6 bases, with 4 bases spanning the gap. Germline V gene lookup returns CDR1 GTSNPN and CDR2 SVGIG (reference sequence). The length of the CDR3 is 11 residues.

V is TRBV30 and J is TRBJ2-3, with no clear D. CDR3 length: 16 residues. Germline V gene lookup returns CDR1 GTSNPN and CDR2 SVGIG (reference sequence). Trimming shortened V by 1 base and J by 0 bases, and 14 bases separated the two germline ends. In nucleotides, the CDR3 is TGTGCCTGGAGTGGACAAGGCGAACCTAGCACAGATACGCAGTATTTT. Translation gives CAWSGQGEPSTDTQYF.

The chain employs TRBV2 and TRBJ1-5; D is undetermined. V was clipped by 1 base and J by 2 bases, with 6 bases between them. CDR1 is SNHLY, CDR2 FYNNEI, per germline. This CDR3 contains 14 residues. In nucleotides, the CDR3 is TGTGCCAGCAGTGAAGGTCAGGGCAATCAGCCCCAGCATTTT. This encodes CASSEGQGNQPQHF.

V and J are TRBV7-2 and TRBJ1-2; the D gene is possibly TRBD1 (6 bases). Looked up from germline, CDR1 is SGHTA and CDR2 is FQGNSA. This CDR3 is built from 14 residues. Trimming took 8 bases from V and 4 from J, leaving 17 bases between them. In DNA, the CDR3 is TGTGCCAGCGAACTACAGGGATTAGGCTATGGCTACACCTTC. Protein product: CASELQGLGYGYTF.

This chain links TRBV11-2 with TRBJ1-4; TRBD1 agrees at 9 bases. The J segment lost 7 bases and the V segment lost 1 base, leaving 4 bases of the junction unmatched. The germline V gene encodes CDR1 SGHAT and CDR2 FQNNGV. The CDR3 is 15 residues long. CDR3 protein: CASSLAGTGSEKLFF. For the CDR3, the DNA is TGTGCCAGCAGCTTAGCCGGGACAGGGAGTGAAAAACTGTTTTTT.

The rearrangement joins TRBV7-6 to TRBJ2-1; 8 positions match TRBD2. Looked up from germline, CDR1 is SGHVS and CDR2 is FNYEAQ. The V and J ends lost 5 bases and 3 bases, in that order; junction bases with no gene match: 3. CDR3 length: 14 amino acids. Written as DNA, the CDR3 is TGTGCCAGCAGCCCGAGCGGGAGCTACAATGAGCAGTTCTTC. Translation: CASSPSGSYNEQFF.

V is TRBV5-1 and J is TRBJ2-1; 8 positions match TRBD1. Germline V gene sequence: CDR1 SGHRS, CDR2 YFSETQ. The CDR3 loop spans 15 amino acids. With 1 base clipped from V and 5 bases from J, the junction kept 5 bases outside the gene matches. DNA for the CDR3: TGCGCCAGCAGCTTGTCGGGACAGGCGGACAATGAGCAGTTCTTC. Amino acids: CASSLSGQADNEQFF.

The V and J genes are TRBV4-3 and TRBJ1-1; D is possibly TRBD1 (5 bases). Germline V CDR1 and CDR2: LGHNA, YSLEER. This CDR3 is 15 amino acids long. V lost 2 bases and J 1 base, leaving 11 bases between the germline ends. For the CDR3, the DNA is TGCGCCAGCAGCCAATTCTACAGGACGAACACTGAAGCTTTCTTT. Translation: CASSQFYRTNTEAFF.

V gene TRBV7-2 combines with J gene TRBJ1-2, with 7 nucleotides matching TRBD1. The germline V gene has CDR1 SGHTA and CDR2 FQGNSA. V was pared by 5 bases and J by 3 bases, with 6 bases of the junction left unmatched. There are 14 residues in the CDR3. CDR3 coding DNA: TGTGCCAGCAGCCGAGACAGGGTGGACTATGGCTACACCTTC. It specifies CASSRDRVDYGYTF.

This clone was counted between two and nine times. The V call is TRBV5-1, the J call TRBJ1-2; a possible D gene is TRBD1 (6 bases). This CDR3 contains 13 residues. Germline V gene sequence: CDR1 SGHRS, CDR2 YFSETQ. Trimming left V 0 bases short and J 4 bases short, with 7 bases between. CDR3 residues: CASSLGQVYGYTF. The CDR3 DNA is TGCGCCAGCAGCTTGGGACAGGTCTATGGCTACACCTTC. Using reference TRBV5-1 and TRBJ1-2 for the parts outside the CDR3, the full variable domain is KAGVTQTPRYLIKTRGQQVTLSCSPISGHRSVSWYQQTPGQGLQFLFEYFSETQRNKGNFPGRFSGRQFSNSRSEMNVSTLELGDSALYLCASSLGQVYGYTFGSGTRLTVV.

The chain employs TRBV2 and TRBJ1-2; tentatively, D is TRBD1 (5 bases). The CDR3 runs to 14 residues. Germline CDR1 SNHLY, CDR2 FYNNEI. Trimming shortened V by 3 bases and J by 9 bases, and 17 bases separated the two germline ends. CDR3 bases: TGTGCCAGCAGTGAGGGCCAGGGAGGGTTTAGCTACACCTTC. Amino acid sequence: CASSEGQGGFSYTF.

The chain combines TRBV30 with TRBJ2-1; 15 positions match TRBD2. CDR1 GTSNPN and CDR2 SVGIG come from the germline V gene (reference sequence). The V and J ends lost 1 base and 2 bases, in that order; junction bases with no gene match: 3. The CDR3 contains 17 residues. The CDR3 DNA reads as TGTGCCTGGAGTGCCTGGACTAGCGGGGGGGCCTACAATGAGCAGTTCTTC. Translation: CAWSAWTSGGAYNEQFF. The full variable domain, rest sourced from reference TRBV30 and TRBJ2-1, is SQTIHQWPATLVQPVGSPLSLECTVEGTSNPNLYWYRQAAGRGLQLLFYSVGIGQISSEVPQNLSASRPQDRQFILSSKKLLLSDSGFYLCAWSAWTSGGAYNEQFFGPGTRLTVL.

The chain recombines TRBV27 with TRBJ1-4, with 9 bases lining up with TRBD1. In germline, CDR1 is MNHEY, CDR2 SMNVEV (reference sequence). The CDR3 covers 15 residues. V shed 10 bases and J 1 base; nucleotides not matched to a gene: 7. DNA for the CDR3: TGTGCCACCAAGGGACAGGGACGAACTAATGAAAAACTGTTTTTT. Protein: CATKGQGRTNEKLFF.

CDR3 bases: TGTGCCAGGAGACAGGGGTGTGAAAAACTGTTTTTT. Amino acids: CARRQGCEKLFF. The chain carries TRBV7-9 and TRBJ1-4; 8 nucleotides agree with TRBD1. V was pared by 9 bases and J by 7 bases, with 4 bases of the junction left unmatched. CDR3 length equals 12 residues. Looked up from germline, CDR1 is SEHNR and CDR2 is FQNEAQ (reference sequence).

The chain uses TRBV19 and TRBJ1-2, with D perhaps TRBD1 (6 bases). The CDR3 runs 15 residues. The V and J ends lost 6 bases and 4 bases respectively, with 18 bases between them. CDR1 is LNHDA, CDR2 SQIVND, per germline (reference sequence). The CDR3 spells CASSEMMGAFYGYTF. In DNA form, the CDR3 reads TGTGCCAGTAGCGAAATGATGGGGGCTTTCTATGGCTACACCTTC.

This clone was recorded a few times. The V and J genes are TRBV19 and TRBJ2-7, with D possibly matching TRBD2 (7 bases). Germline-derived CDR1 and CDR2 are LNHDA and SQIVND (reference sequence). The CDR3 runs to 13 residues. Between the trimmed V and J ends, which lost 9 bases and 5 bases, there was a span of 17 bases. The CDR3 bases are TGTGCCAGCTCGAGGGGGGGTTTGGACGAGCAGTACTTC. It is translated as CASSRGGLDEQYF.

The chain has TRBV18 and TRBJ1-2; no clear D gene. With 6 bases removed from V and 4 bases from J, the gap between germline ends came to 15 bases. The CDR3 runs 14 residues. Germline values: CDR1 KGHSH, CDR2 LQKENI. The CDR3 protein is CASSPTQNFYGYTF. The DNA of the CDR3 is TGTGCCAGCTCGCCGACACAGAATTTCTATGGCTACACCTTC.